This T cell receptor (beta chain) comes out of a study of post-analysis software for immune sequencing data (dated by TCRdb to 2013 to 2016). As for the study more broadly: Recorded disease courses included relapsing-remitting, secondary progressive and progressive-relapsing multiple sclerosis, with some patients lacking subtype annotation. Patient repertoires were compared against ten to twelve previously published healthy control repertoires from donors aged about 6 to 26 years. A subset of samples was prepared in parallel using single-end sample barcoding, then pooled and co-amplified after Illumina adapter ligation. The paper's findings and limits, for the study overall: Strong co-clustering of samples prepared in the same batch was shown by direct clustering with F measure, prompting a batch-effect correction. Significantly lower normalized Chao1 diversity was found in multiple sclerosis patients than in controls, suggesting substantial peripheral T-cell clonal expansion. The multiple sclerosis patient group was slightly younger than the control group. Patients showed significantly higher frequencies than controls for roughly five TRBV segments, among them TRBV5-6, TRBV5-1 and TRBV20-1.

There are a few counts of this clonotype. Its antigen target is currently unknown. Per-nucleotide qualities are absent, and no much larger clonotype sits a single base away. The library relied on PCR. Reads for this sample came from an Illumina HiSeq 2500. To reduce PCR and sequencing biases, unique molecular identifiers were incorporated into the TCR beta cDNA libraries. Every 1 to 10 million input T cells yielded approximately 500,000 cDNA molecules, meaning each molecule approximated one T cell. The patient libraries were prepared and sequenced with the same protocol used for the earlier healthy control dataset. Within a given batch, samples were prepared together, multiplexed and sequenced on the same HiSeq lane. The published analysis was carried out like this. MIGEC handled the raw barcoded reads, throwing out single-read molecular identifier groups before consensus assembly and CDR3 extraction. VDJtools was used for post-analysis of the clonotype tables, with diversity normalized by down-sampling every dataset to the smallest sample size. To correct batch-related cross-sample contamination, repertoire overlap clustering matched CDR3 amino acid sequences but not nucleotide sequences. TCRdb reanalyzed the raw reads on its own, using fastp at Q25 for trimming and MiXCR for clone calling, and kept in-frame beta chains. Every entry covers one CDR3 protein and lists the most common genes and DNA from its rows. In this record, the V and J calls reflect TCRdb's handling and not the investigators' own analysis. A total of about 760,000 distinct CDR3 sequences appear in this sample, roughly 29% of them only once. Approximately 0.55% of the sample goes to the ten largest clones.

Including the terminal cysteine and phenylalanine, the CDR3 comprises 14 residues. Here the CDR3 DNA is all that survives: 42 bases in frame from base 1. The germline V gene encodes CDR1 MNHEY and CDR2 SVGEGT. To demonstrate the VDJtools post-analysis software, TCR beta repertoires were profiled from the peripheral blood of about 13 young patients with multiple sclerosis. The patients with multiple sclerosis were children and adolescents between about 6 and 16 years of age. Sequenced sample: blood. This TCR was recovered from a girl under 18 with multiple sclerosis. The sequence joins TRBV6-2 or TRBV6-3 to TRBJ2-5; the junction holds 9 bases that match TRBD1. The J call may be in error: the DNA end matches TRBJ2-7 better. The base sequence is TGTGCCAGCAGTTACGGACAGGGGCGGGACGAGCAGTACTTC. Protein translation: CASSYGQGRDEQYF.